This T cell receptor beta chain is from a study of tumor-infiltrating lymphocytes in primary liver carcinoma. Study-level background: The patients, men and women alike, were aged 30 to 69 years.

Both RNA and DNA were isolated together from about 21-30 mg of bulk tissue that had not been sorted. Surgical resection was used to treat these primary liver carcinoma patients. The table lists this clonotype with a few counts. Antigen: not known. Study-wide findings and caveats: Researchers report that only about 7-25% of top clones turned up in all five tumor regions.

TCR beta cDNA was made from 450 to 500 ng total RNA with a constant-region primer. Three nested multiplex PCR rounds of slightly modified ARM-PCR generated TCR beta libraries. In TCRdb, the multiplex PCR reads were re-called with MiXCR into one record per CDR3 protein. The sample contains about 74,000 distinct CDR3 sequences, 60% to 80% of which appear only once. This clonotype was sampled from a man in his forties with primary liver carcinoma and hepatitis B virus infection. What was sequenced was liver tumor tissue from sampling region 4. The subset here: tumor region T4, right-lateral pole.

CDR3 in amino acids: CASSLAHLTTEAFF. The CDR3 nucleotides are TGTGCCAGCAGCCTAGCCCATCTTACCACCGAAGCTTTCTTT. The chain couples TRBV12-3 or TRBV12-4 to TRBJ1-1; D gene unclear. This CDR3 is built from 14 residues. Trimming left V 6 bases short and J 8 bases short, with 19 bases between.